This TCR beta chain was observed in a study of cytomegalovirus exposure and HLA in healthy donors. Overall study findings and caveats: It was in a later analysis that TCR association rates were seen to vary by HLA locus, highest for DRB1 and lowest for HLA-C.

PCR amplification relied on 60 Vbeta primers (plus 13 Jbeta primers). Clones were read by immunoSEQ multiplex PCR, and TCRdb kept only the in-frame ones, dropping some. The table lists fewer than 200,000 clones, 65% to 85% of them singletons. Remarks on this clone: Its antigen remains unknown.

V shed 3 bases, J shed 1 base, and the junction held 8 bases outside the gene matches. Germline assignment: CDR1 LNHDA and CDR2 SQIVND (reference sequence). This CDR3 has 17 residues. Sequencing used PBMCs. V gene TRBV19 combines with J gene TRBJ2-2, with 7 bases fitting TRBD1. This TCR was sampled from a man aged 40-49 years in good health and CMV-seropositive. The CDR3 DNA follows: TGTGCCAGTAGTATGATAACCGGGACAGTGAACACCGGGGAGCTGTTTTTT. Its translation: CASSMITGTVNTGELFF.